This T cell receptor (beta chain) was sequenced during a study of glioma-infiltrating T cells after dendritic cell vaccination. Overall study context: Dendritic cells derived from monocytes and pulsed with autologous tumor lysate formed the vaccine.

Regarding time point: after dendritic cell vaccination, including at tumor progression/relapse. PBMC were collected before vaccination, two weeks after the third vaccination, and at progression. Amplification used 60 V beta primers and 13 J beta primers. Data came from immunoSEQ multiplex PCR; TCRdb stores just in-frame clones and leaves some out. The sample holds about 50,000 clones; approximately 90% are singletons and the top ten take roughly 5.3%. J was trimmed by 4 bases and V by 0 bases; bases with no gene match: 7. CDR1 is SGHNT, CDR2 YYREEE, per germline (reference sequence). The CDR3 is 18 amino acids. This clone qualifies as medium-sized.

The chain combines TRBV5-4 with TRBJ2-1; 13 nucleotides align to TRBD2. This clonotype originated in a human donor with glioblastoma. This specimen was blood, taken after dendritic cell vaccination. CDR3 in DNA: TGTGCCAGCAGCTTGGCCCCGGGACTAGCGGGGCTATACAATGAGCAGTTCTTC. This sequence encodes CASSLAPGLAGLYNEQFF.